These T cell receptor beta chains were read from a single sample in a study of regulatory T cells in long-lasting Graves disease. One entry per CDR3 protein results from TCRdb running MiXCR on the multiplex PCR reads. The table lists 250,000 to 300,000 distinct CDR3 sequences, under 20% of them singletons. These data are also associated with another study on T cells in Graves' hyperthyroidism and ophthalmopathy.

The sample was peripheral blood mononuclear cells (PBMCs), taken at new diagnosis, from a patient treated with antithyroid drugs. The source is a woman aged 25-40 years with Graves disease. The CDR3 runs from the conserved cysteine through the conserved F or W. Each record gives: D gene, V gene, clone size, J gene, CDR3 protein, CDR3 DNA. D genes are given only for firm matches. The size entry is marked missing in some rows and otherwise reads once, few, many or a size class.

TRBD1	TRBV20-1	many	TRBJ1-6	CSVGLGQGGNSPLHF	TGCAGTGTCGGTCTCGGACAGGGAGGTAATTCACCCCTCCACTTT
NA	TRBV7-9	many	TRBJ1-2	CASSLRTAYGYTF	TGTGCCAGCAGCTTAAGGACAGCCTATGGCTACACCTTC
TRBD2	TRBV20-1	many	TRBJ2-7	CSAPKSGGAHEQYF	TGCAGTGCCCCGAAGAGCGGGGGGGCCCACGAGCAGTACTTC
NA	TRBV5-1	many	TRBJ1-1	CASSPWGEFTEAFF	TGCGCCAGCAGCCCTTGGGGGGAGTTCACTGAAGCTTTCTTT
NA	TRBV6-9	NA	TRBJ2-5	CASSSFGQQETQYF	TGTGCCAGCAGTTCTTTCGGACAGCAAGAGACCCAGTACTTC
NA	TRBV2	many	TRBJ2-2	CASSPVTAMNTGELFF	TGTGCCAGCAGTCCTGTGACGGCTATGAACACCGGGGAGCTGTTTTTT
TRBD2	TRBV7-7	NA	TRBJ2-5	CASSLGSSGGKETQYF	TGTGCTAGCAGCCTAGGCTCTAGCGGGGGGAAAGAGACCCAGTACTTC
NA	TRBV7-6	many	TRBJ2-3	CASSSTRGKDTQYF	TGTGCCAGCAGCTCAACGAGGGGAAAGGATACGCAGTATTTT
TRBD2	TRBV10-3	many	TRBJ2-2	CAISETPGLAGNTNTGELFF	TGTGCCATCAGTGAAACCCCGGGACTAGCGGGGAATACGAACACCGGGGAGCTGTTTTTT
NA	TRBV18	NA	TRBJ2-7	CASSPQDGVSYEQYF	TGTGCCAGCTCACCACAAGACGGAGTCTCCTACGAGCAGTACTTC
NA	TRBV4-1	many	TRBJ1-5	CASSQDRPSQEPQHF	TGCGCCAGCAGCCAAGATCGGCCGTCTCAGGAGCCCCAGCATTTT